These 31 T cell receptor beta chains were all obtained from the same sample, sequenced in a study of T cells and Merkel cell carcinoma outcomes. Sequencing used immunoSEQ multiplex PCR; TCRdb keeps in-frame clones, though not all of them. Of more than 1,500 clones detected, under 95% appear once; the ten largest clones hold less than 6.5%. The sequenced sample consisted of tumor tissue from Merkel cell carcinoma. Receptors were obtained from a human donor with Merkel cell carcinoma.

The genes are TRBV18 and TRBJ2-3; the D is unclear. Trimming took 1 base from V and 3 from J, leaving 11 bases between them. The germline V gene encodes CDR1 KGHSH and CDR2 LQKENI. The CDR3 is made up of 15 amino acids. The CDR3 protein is CASSPRGAVTDTQYF. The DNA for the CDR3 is TGTGCCAGCTCACCACGAGGAGCCGTTACAGATACGCAGTATTTT.

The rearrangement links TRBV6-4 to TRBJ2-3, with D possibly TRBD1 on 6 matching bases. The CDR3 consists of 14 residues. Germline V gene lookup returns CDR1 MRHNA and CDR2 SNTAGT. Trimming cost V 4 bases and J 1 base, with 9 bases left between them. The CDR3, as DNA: TGTGCCAGCAGTGCTAGACAGGGCACAGATACGCAGTATTTT. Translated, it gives CASSARQGTDTQYF.

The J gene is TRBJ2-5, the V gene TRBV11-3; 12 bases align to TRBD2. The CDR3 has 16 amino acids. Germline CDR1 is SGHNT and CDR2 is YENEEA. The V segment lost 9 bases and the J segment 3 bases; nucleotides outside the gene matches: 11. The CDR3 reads CASSPRLAGAEETQYF. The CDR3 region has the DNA TGTGCCAGTAGCCCAAGACTAGCGGGAGCGGAAGAGACCCAGTACTTC.

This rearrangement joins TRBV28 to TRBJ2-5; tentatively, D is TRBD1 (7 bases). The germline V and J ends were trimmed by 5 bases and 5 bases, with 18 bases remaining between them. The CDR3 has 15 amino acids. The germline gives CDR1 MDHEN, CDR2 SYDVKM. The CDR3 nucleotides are TGTGCCAGCAGTCCCGGAGGGGGCGGGCGGGAGACCCAGTACTTC. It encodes CASSPGGGGRETQYF.

DNA of the CDR3: TGTGCCAGCAGCCCAGGGGGAGCTGGGGGGTACGAGCAGTACTTC. Its protein is CASSPGGAGGYEQYF. The chain is built from TRBV7-2 and TRBJ2-7, with D possibly TRBD1 on 7 matching bases. Germline CDR1 and CDR2: SGHTA and FQGNSA. Trimming removed 5 bases from V and 4 bases from J, with 18 bases in between. The CDR3 spans 15 residues.

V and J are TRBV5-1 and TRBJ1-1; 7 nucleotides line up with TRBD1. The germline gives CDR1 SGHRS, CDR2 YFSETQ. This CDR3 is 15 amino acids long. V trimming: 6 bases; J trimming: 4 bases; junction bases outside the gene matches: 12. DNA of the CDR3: TGCGCCAGCACCCCACAGGGGCTCGGAACCACTGAAGCTTTCTTT. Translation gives CASTPQGLGTTEAFF.

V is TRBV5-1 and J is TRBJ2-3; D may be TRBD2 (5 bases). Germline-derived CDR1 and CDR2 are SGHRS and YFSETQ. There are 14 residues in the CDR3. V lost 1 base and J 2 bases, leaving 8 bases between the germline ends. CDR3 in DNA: TGCGCCAGCAGCTTGAGCGGTTACACAGATACGCAGTATTTT. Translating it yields CASSLSGYTDTQYF. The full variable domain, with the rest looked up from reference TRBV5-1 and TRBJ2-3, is KAGVTQTPRYLIKTRGQQVTLSCSPISGHRSVSWYQQTPGQGLQFLFEYFSETQRNKGNFPGRFSGRQFSNSRSEMNVSTLELGDSALYLCASSLSGYTDTQYFGPGTRLTVL.

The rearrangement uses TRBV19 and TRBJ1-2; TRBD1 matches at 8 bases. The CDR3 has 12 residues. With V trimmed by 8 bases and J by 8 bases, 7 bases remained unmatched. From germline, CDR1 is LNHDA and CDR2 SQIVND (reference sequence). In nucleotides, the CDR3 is TGTGCCAGTGGCGACAGGGGAGGCGGCTACACCTTC. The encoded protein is CASGDRGGGYTF.

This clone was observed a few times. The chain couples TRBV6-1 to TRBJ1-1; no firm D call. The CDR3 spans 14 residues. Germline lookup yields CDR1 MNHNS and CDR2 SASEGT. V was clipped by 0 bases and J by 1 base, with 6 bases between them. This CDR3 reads CASSEAYRNTEAFF. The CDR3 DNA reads TGTGCCAGCAGTGAAGCGTACAGGAACACTGAAGCTTTCTTT.

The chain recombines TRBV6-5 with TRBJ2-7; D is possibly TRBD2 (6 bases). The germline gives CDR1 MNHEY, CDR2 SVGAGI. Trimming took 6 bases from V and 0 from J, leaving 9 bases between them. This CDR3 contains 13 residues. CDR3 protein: CASRRDFSYEQYF. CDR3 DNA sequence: TGTGCCAGCAGGCGGGACTTCTCCTACGAGCAGTACTTC.

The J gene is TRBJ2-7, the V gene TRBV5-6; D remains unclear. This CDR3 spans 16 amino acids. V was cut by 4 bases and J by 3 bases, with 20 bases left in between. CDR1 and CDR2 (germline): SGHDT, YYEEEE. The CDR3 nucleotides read TGTGCCAGCAGCCGCCTGGACGAAGGCAGAAACTACGAGCAGTACTTC. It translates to CASSRLDEGRNYEQYF.

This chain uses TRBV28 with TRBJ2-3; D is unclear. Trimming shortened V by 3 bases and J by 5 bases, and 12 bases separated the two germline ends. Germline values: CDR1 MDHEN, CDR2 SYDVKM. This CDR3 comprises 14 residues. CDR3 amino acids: CASSFIAEGDTQYF. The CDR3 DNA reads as TGTGCCAGCAGTTTTATCGCGGAAGGAGATACGCAGTATTTT.

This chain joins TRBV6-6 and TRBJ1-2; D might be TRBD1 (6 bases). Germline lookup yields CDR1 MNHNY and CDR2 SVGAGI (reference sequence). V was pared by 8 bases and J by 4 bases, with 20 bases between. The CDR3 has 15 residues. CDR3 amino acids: CASRRQDSPIYGYTF. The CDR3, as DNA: TGTGCCAGCCGTCGACAGGATAGCCCTATCTATGGCTACACCTTC.

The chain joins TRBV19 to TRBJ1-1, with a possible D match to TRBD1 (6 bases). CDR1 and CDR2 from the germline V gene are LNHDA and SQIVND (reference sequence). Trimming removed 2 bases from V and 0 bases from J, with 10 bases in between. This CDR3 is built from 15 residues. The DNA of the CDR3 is TGTGCCAGTAGTATATACAGGGCGATGAACACTGAAGCTTTCTTT. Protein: CASSIYRAMNTEAFF.

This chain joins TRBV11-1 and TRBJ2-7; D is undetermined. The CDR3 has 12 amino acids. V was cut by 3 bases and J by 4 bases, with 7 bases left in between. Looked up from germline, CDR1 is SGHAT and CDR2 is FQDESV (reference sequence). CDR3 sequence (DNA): TGTGCCAGCAGCTTCCACAGTTACGAGCAGTACTTC. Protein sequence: CASSFHSYEQYF.

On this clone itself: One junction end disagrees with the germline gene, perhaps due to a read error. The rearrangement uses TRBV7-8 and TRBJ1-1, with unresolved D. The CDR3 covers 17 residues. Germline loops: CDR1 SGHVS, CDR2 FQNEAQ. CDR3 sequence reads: CASSFNQLWSWNTEAFF. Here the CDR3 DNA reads TGTGCCAGTAGCTTTAACCAGCTCTGGAGCTGGAACACTGAAGCTTTCTTT.

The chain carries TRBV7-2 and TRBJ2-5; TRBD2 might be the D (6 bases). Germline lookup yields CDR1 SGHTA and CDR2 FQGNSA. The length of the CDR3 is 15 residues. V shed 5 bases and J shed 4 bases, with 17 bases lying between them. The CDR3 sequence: CASSHDGGFVETQYF. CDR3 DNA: TGTGCCAGCAGCCACGATGGGGGGTTCGTAGAGACCCAGTACTTC.

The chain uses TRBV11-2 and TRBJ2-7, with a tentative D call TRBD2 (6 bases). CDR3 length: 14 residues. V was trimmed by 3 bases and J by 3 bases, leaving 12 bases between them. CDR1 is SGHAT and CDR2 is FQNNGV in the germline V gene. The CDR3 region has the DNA TGTGCCAGCAGCTTGTCGCGGGAACACTACGAGCAGTACTTC. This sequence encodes CASSLSREHYEQYF. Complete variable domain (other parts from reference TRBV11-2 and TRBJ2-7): EAGVAQSPRYKIIEKRQSVAFWCNPISGHATLYWYQQILGQGPKLLIQFQNNGVVDDSQLPKDRFSAERLKGVDSTLKIQPAKLEDSAVYLCASSLSREHYEQYFGPGTRLTVT.

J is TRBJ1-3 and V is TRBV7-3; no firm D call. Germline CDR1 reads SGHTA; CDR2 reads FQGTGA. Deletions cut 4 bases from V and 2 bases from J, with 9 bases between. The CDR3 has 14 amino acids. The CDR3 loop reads CASSSILAGNTIYF. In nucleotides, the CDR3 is TGTGCCAGCAGCTCAATTTTAGCTGGAAACACCATATATTTT.

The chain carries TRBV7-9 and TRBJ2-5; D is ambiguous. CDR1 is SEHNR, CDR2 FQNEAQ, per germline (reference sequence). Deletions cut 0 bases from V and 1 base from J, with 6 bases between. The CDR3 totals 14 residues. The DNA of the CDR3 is TGTGCCAGCAGCTTAGCAGGAACCCAAGAGACCCAGTACTTC. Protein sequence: CASSLAGTQETQYF.

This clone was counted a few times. The CDR3 reads CASCDRGPDTQYF. In DNA form, the CDR3 reads TGTGCCAGCTGCGATCGGGGCCCAGATACGCAGTATTTT. The chain combines TRBV6-1 with TRBJ2-3; D tentatively fits TRBD1 or TRBD2 (5 bases each). Trimming took off 8 bases at V and 4 bases at J, with 13 bases between the two ends. The CDR3 contains 13 residues. Germline CDR1 is MNHNS and CDR2 is SASEGT.

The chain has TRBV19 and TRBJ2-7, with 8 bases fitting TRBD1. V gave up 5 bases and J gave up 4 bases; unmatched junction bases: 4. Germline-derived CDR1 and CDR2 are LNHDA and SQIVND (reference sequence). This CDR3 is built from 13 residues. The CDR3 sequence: CASSVGQGYEQYF. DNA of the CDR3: TGTGCCAGTAGTGTCGGACAGGGTTACGAGCAGTACTTC.

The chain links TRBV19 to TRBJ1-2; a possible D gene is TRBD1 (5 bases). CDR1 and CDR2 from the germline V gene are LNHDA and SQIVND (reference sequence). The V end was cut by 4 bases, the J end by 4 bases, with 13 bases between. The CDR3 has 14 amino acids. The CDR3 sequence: CASSKEQVSYGYTF. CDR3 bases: TGTGCCAGTAGTAAGGAACAGGTCTCCTATGGCTACACCTTC.

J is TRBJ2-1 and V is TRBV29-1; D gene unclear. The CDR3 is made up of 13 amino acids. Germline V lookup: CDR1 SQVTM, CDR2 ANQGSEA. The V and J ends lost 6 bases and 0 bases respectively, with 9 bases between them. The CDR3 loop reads CSVSTYSYNEQFF. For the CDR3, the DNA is TGCAGCGTGAGCACATACTCCTACAATGAGCAGTTCTTC.

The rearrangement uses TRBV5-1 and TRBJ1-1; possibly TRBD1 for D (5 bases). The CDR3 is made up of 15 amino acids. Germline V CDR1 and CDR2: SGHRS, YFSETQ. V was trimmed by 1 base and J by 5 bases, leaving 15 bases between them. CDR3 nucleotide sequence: TGCGCCAGCAGCTTGTACGTAGGGGTAGGGACTGAAGCTTTCTTT. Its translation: CASSLYVGVGTEAFF.

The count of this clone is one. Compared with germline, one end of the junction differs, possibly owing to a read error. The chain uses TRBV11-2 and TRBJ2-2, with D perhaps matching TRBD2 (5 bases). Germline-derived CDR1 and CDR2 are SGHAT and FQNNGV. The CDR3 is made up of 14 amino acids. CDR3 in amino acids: CASSPERRIGELFF. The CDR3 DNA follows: TGTGCCAGCAGCCCAGAAAGGAGAATCGGGGAACTGTTTTTT.

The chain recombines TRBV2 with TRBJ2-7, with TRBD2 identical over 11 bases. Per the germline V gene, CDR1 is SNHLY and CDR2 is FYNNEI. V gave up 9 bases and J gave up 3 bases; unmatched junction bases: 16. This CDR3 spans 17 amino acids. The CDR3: CARTQFSGTSGNYEQYF. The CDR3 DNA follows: TGTGCCAGGACCCAATTTTCCGGGACTAGCGGCAACTACGAGCAGTACTTC.

CDR3: CSVVLRKGGQGAFF. For the CDR3, the DNA is TGCAGCGTTGTTCTGAGGAAAGGGGGCCAAGGGGCTTTCTTT. The chain links TRBV29-1 to TRBJ1-1; 7 bases match TRBD1. Per germline, CDR1 SQVTM and CDR2 ANQGSEA. After removal of 4 bases from V and 11 bases from J, the junction contained 16 bases not matched to a gene. The CDR3 runs to 14 residues.

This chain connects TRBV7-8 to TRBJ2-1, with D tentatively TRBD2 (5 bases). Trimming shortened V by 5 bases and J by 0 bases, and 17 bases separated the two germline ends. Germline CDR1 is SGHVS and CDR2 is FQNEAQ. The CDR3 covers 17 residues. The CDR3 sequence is CASSGGGRRSSYNEQFF. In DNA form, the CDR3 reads TGTGCCAGCAGCGGAGGTGGGCGCCGGAGCTCCTACAATGAGCAGTTCTTC.

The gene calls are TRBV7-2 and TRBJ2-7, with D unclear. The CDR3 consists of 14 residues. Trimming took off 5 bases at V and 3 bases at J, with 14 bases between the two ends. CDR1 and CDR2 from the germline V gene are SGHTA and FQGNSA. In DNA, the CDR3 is TGTGCCAGCAGCACTCAGACGGCGAACTACGAGCAGTACTTC. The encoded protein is CASSTQTANYEQYF.

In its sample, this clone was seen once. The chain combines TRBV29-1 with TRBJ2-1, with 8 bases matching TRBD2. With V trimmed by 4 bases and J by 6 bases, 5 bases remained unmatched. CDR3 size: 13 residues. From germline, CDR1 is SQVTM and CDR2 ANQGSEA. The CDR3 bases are TGCAGCGTTGTGGGGACTAGTTTCAATGAGCAGTTCTTC. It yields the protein CSVVGTSFNEQFF.